This TCR beta chain emerged from a study of shared clonotypes between healthy human individuals. Study as a whole: Plates per donor: three CD4 naive, three CD4 memory, two CD8 naive, one CD8 memory.

CDR1 and CDR2 (germline): SGHRS, YFSETQ. The CDR3 is made up of 17 amino acids. V lost 1 base, J lost 4 bases, and 17 bases lay in between. CD45RA+ naive and CD45RA-negative memory subsets were separated from CD4+ cells. Whole-study results and caveats: Few donors limited the genetic and exposure-history diversity represented.

This clone is a singleton in its sample. Antigen unknown. Per the study methods: Filtering differed for immunoSEQ, which gave only junction sequences without quality scores. Sequencing was performed with immunoSEQ multiplex PCR; in TCRdb, only in-frame clones are kept and a portion is missing. Clone size and V and J calls were adopted from that table, with D and trimming inferred from the DNA. Of hundreds of thousands of clones listed, 95% to 97% are singletons. V usage is TRBV5-1 and J usage is TRBJ2-2; D is ambiguous. The sequenced sample was naive CD4+ T cells sorted from blood. Subset described: CD45RA+ positively selected. This sequence originates from a woman aged 25 to 39 in good health. The DNA for the CDR3 is TGCGCCAGCAGCTTGAGATCCCGGCAGGAAAGCACCGGGGAGCTGTTTTTT. The encoded protein is CASSLRSRQESTGELFF.